Listed here is a single T cell receptor (beta chain). The antigen remains unidentified. This CDR3 has 13 residues. V lost 4 bases, J lost 3 bases, and 10 bases lay in between. The germline gives CDR1 PRHDT, CDR2 FYEKMQ (reference sequence). Cells designated naive CD8 were CD45RO-negative and were positively selected for CCR7, with terminally differentiated effector memory CD45RA+ cells excluded. This specimen belongs to a study of shared clonotypes between healthy human individuals. Authors' methods: Filtering differed for immunoSEQ, which gave only junction sequences without quality scores. Libraries were prepared by immunoSEQ multiplex PCR; TCRdb keeps only in-frame clonotypes and omits some of them. That table is the source of V, J and clone size, and D and trimming were worked out from the DNA. The sample holds almost 700,000 clones, about 90% seen once. The study's findings and limits: Generally, estimated richness proved larger in naive subsets than it did in memory subsets.

Sequences were obtained from naive CD8+ T cells sorted from blood. The sequence was obtained from a man aged 30 to 45 in good health. The chain carries TRBV13 and TRBJ2-7, with D uncertain. Written as DNA, the CDR3 is TGTGCCAGCAGCTCAACCCGACTCTACGAGCAGTACTTC. It is translated as CASSSTRLYEQYF. The variable domain in full, with the rest retrieved from reference TRBV13 and TRBJ2-7, is AAGVIQSPRHLIKEKRETATLKCYPIPRHDTVYWYQQGPGQDPQFLISFYEKMQSDKGSIPDRFSAQQFSDYHSELNMSSLELGDSALYFCASSSTRLYEQYFGPGTRLTVT.